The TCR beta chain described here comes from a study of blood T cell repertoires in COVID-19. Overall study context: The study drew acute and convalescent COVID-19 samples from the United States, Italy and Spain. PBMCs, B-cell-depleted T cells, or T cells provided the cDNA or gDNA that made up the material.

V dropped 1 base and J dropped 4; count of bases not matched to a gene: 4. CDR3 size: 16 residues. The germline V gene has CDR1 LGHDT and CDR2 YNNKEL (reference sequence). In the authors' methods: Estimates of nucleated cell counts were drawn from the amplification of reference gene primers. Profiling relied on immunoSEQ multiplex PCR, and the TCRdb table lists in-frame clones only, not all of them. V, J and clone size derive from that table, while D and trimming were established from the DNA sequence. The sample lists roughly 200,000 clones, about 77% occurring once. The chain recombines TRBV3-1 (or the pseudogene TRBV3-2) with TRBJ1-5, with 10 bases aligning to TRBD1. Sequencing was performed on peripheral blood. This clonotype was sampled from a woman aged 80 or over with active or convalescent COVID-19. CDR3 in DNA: TGTGCCAGCAGCCAAGGGGGGACAGGGGTTAATCAGCCCCAGCATTTT. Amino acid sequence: CASSQGGTGVNQPQHF.